The clone carrying this TCR beta chain was seen many times. MiXCR was run by TCRdb on the RT-PCR reads, yielding one entry per CDR3 protein. The sample includes about 680,000 distinct CDR3 sequences, around 14% of them seen just once. Sequencing used memory CD4+ T cells from blood. The sequence came from a female donor in good health, serving as a healthy control.

This CDR3 is CAISAGAGNQPQHF. CDR3 in DNA: TGTGCCATCAGTGCAGGGGCCGGCAATCAGCCCCAGCATTTT. V gene TRBV10-3 combines with J gene TRBJ1-5; possible D gene TRBD1, 6 bases. V was clipped by 4 bases and J by 2 bases, with 9 bases between them. Germline V gives CDR1 ENHRY, CDR2 SYGVKD. The CDR3 is 14 residues long.